These 25 T cell receptor beta chains were all obtained from the same sample, sequenced in a study of CD8 T cells in Susac syndrome. Reverse transcription used 0.5 to 1 ug RNA and random hexamers. MiXCR, applied by TCRdb to the immunoSEQ multiplex PCR reads, yields one record per CDR3 protein. The sample consists of roughly 50,000 distinct CDR3 sequences, over 85% of them appearing once. The specimen was CD8+ T cells from PBMCs. The receptors stem from a human donor in good health.

The chain employs TRBV6-1 and TRBJ2-1, with 11 bases identical to TRBD2. Trimming cost V 1 base and J 6 bases; bases outside gene matches: 5. The CDR3 is made up of 16 amino acids. Looked up from germline, CDR1 is MNHNS and CDR2 is SASEGT. CDR3 nucleotide sequence: TGTGCCAGCAGTGAAGGGACTAGCGGGCTGACCAATGAGCAGTTCTTC. Protein: CASSEGTSGLTNEQFF.

This chain joins TRBV27 and TRBJ1-2, with D hard to call. Germline CDR1 is MNHEY and CDR2 is SMNVEV (reference sequence). The CDR3 extends over 13 amino acids. V lost 6 bases, J lost 4 bases, and 12 bases lay in between. The CDR3 is CASSASGGYGYTF. DNA for the CDR3: TGTGCCAGCAGCGCTTCGGGCGGCTATGGCTACACCTTC.

This chain links TRBV18 with TRBJ2-7, with 9 nucleotides matching TRBD1. This CDR3 region has 15 residues. From germline, CDR1 is KGHSH and CDR2 LQKENI. Trimming cost V 3 bases and J 4 bases; bases outside gene matches: 7. CDR3 region: CASSPPDRGGYEQYF. In nucleotides, the CDR3 is TGTGCCAGCTCACCTCCGGACAGGGGAGGGTACGAGCAGTACTTC.

This chain connects TRBV20-1 to TRBJ1-4, with a tentative D call TRBD1 (5 bases). V lost 5 bases and J lost 7, with 17 bases in between. The CDR3 spans 14 residues. From germline, CDR1 is DFQATT and CDR2 SNEGSKA (reference sequence). CDR3 DNA: TGCAGTGCTCCTGCGGGGGGATTGAGTGAAAAACTGTTTTTT. Protein: CSAPAGGLSEKLFF.

The chain recombines TRBV29-1 with TRBJ1-2; TRBD1 might be the D (6 bases). The V end was cut by 5 bases, the J end by 4 bases, with 14 bases between. This CDR3 is 13 amino acids long. Germline values: CDR1 SQVTM, CDR2 ANQGSEA. The CDR3 DNA reads TGCAGCGTTCTATTACAGGGAGGCTATGGCTACACCTTC. Residues: CSVLLQGGYGYTF.

The chain recombines TRBV9 with TRBJ2-7, with D tentatively TRBD2 (6 bases). CDR3 length: 16 residues. Trimming removed 0 bases from V and 3 bases from J, with 16 bases in between. Germline V gives CDR1 SGDLS, CDR2 YYNGEE. DNA for the CDR3: TGTGCCAGCAGCGTAGGTCCCGGGACTGGCCACTACGAGCAGTACTTC. Translated, it gives CASSVGPGTGHYEQYF.

The chain is built from TRBV20-1 and TRBJ1-4, with unresolved D. Germline CDR1 and CDR2: DFQATT and SNEGSKA (reference sequence). This CDR3 contains 15 residues. V lost 3 bases and J lost 0, with 11 bases in between. The CDR3: CSARPLRSTNEKLFF. Written as DNA, the CDR3 is TGCAGTGCTAGGCCCTTAAGGTCAACTAATGAAAAACTGTTTTTT.

This clonotype was seen a handful of times. V gene TRBV27 combines with J gene TRBJ2-7, with 8 bases lining up with TRBD1. This CDR3 spans 14 amino acids. Germline V gene data show CDR1 as MNHEY and CDR2 as SMNVEV (reference sequence). V shed 4 bases and J 3 bases; nucleotides not matched to a gene: 5. The CDR3 protein is CASSSSRGLYEQYF. CDR3 sequence (DNA): TGTGCCAGCAGTTCGAGCAGGGGGCTCTACGAGCAGTACTTC.

This clonotype was observed a few times. This chain joins TRBV7-9 and TRBJ2-7; D unclear. Looked up from germline, CDR1 is SEHNR and CDR2 is FQNEAQ (reference sequence). This CDR3 has 12 amino acids. The V end was cut by 1 base, the J end by 2 bases, with 3 bases between. CDR3 sequence (DNA): TGTGCCAGCAGCTTAGGGACCTACGAGCAGTACTTC. Amino acid sequence: CASSLGTYEQYF.

This clonotype was seen a handful of times. This chain joins TRBV11-2 and TRBJ2-7, with D uncertain. The CDR3 sequence is 15 residues long. Germline CDR1 SGHAT, CDR2 FQNNGV. The germline V and J ends were trimmed by 0 bases and 2 bases, with 11 bases remaining between them. CDR3 residues: CASSLDPLRTYEQYF. In nucleotides, the CDR3 is TGTGCCAGCAGCTTAGATCCCCTCCGTACCTACGAGCAGTACTTC. Full variable domain (rest looked up from reference TRBV11-2 and TRBJ2-7): EAGVAQSPRYKIIEKRQSVAFWCNPISGHATLYWYQQILGQGPKLLIQFQNNGVVDDSQLPKDRFSAERLKGVDSTLKIQPAKLEDSAVYLCASSLDPLRTYEQYFGPGTRLTVT.

The chain uses TRBV7-9 and TRBJ2-5; the D is unclear. V lost 5 bases, J lost 4 bases, and 11 bases lay in between. This CDR3 region has 13 residues. Germline lookup yields CDR1 SEHNR and CDR2 FQNEAQ (reference sequence). In DNA, the CDR3 is TGTGCCAGCAGCCCCCCCGGGCCAGAGACCCAGTACTTC. Encoded protein: CASSPPGPETQYF.

The V gene is TRBV7-9, the J gene TRBJ2-7, with no clear D. The CDR3 is made up of 11 amino acids. From germline, CDR1 is SEHNR and CDR2 FQNEAQ (reference sequence). The ends were cut back, 5 bases at V and 6 bases at J, with 8 bases in the middle. This CDR3 reads CASSPLPEQYF. CDR3 sequence (DNA): TGTGCCAGCAGCCCCCTCCCCGAGCAGTACTTC.

J is TRBJ1-1 and V is TRBV4-2; D not resolved. Between the trimmed V and J ends, which lost 1 base and 5 bases, there was a span of 11 bases. The CDR3 sequence is 14 residues long. The germline V gene has CDR1 LGHNA and CDR2 YNFKEQ. CDR3: CASSQVEGNTEAFF. The CDR3 DNA reads TGTGCCAGCAGCCAAGTCGAGGGTAATACTGAAGCTTTCTTT.

The V and J genes are TRBV5-6 and TRBJ2-3, with D possibly matching TRBD2 (6 bases). Germline CDR1 reads SGHDT; CDR2 reads YYEEEE. The CDR3 covers 16 residues. Trimming shortened V by 0 bases and J by 0 bases, and 11 bases separated the two germline ends. CDR3 sequence reads: CASSLEEGVSTDTQYF. CDR3 DNA sequence: TGTGCCAGCAGCTTGGAGGAGGGAGTTAGCACAGATACGCAGTATTTT.

J is TRBJ2-5 and V is TRBV6-6; D gene unclear. The germline V gene encodes CDR1 MNHNY and CDR2 SVGAGI (reference sequence). Trimming stripped 2 bases from V and 5 bases from J, with 9 bases between. The CDR3 sequence is 13 residues long. The CDR3 sequence: CASSYGIGETQYF. CDR3 DNA: TGTGCCAGCAGTTACGGTATCGGGGAGACCCAGTACTTC.

V gene TRBV13 combines with J gene TRBJ2-7; D remains unclear. The CDR3 has 14 residues. From germline, CDR1 is PRHDT and CDR2 FYEKMQ (reference sequence). Deletions cut 5 bases from V and 0 bases from J, with 11 bases between. The CDR3 coding sequence is TGTGCCAGCAGCCCCACAGCAGGCTCCTACGAGCAGTACTTC. Translated, it gives CASSPTAGSYEQYF. The full variable domain, rest sourced from reference TRBV13 and TRBJ2-7, is AAGVIQSPRHLIKEKRETATLKCYPIPRHDTVYWYQQGPGQDPQFLISFYEKMQSDKGSIPDRFSAQQFSDYHSELNMSSLELGDSALYFCASSPTAGSYEQYFGPGTRLTVT.

The chain combines TRBV5-4 with TRBJ2-5; 9 bases are a match to TRBD1. After removal of 0 bases from V and 5 bases from J, the junction contained 5 bases not matched to a gene. CDR1 and CDR2 (germline): SGHNT, YYREEE (reference sequence). CDR3 length equals 15 residues. This CDR3 reads CASSLETDRGETQYF. CDR3 bases: TGTGCCAGCAGCTTGGAGACGGACAGGGGTGAGACCCAGTACTTC.

The CDR3 spells CASSPFGGITDTQYF. The CDR3 bases are TGTGCCAGCAGCCCCTTCGGCGGGATCACAGATACGCAGTATTTT. The V and J genes are TRBV7-9 and TRBJ2-3; D perhaps matches TRBD2 (6 bases). CDR1 is SEHNR and CDR2 is FQNEAQ in the germline V gene (reference sequence). The ends were cut back, 5 bases at V and 2 bases at J, with 14 bases in the middle. CDR3 length: 15 amino acids.

This chain joins TRBV28 and TRBJ2-5; a weak D match, TRBD1 (5 bases). The length of the CDR3 is 12 residues. The germline V gene encodes CDR1 MDHEN and CDR2 SYDVKM. V dropped 8 bases and J dropped 7 bases, with 14 bases sitting between them. Here the CDR3 DNA reads TGTGCCAGCCAGGGCAGCTCGTGGACCCAGTACTTC. This translates into CASQGSSWTQYF.

The DNA of the CDR3 is TGTGCCAGCAGTACGGGGACGATGGGGCAAGAGACCCAGTACTTC. This codes for CASSTGTMGQETQYF. The V gene is TRBV27, the J gene TRBJ2-5; D tentatively fits TRBD1 or TRBD2 (5 bases each). Per the germline V gene, CDR1 is MNHEY and CDR2 is SMNVEV (reference sequence). The CDR3 has 15 residues. The germline V and J ends were trimmed by 5 bases and 2 bases, with 15 bases remaining between them.

The gene calls are TRBV7-6 and TRBJ2-7; D is perhaps TRBD1 or TRBD2 (5 bases each). The CDR3 length is 13 residues. V lost 7 bases to trimming and J lost 0 bases, with 10 bases between them. Germline V gene sequence: CDR1 SGHVS, CDR2 FNYEAQ. The CDR3 DNA is TGTGCCAGCATGGGGGACGCCTCCTACGAGCAGTACTTC. Translated, it gives CASMGDASYEQYF. Together with reference TRBV7-6 and TRBJ2-7, the CDR3 gives the full variable domain: GAGVSQSPRYKVTKRGQDVALRCDPISGHVSLYWYRQALGQGPEFLTYFNYEAQQDKSGLPNDRFSAERPEGSISTLTIQRTEQRDSAMYRCASMGDASYEQYFGPGTRLTVT.

Turning to this clonotype: A junction boundary mismatches the germline segment, possibly from a read error. The V and J genes are TRBV28 and TRBJ1-5; D unresolved. The CDR3 has 16 residues. Germline values: CDR1 MDHEN, CDR2 SYDVKM. DNA for the CDR3: TGTGCCAGCAGTGAATACACGGGTTATAGCAATCAACCCCAGCATTTT. Amino acids: CASSEYTGYSNQPQHF. The full variable domain, its missing parts supplied by reference TRBV28 and TRBJ1-5, is DVKVTQSSRYLVKRTGEKVFLECVQDMDHENMFWYRQDPGLGLRLIYFSYDVKMKEKGDIPEGYSVSREKKERFSLILESASTNQTSMYLCASSEYTGYSNQPQHFGDGTRLSIL.

The chain couples TRBV10-2 to TRBJ2-7; 9 bases align to TRBD2. After removal of 8 bases from V and 0 bases from J, the junction contained 11 bases not matched to a gene. CDR3 length: 16 amino acids. Per the germline V gene, CDR1 is WSHSY and CDR2 is SAAADI. The CDR3 DNA reads TGCGCCAGCTGGGCGTCTGGCGGGAGGGCCTCCTACGAGCAGTACTTC. It codes for CASWASGGRASYEQYF.

The V call is TRBV14, the J call TRBJ2-4; D not certain. Trimming removed 0 bases from V and 6 bases from J, with 15 bases in between. Germline assignment: CDR1 SGHDN and CDR2 FVKESK. The CDR3 runs to 16 residues. This chain's CDR3 is CASSQDHRHQLNIQYF. CDR3 nucleotides: TGTGCCAGCAGCCAAGATCACCGCCATCAATTAAACATTCAGTACTTC.

The chain couples TRBV12-3 or TRBV12-4 to TRBJ2-7; 10 bases are shared with TRBD2. The CDR3 spans 12 residues. The ends lost 11 bases at V and 4 bases at J; junction bases unmatched: 5. Here the CDR3 DNA reads TGTGCCTCGGGACTAGCGACATACGAGCAGTACTTC. Translated: CASGLATYEQYF.